The rows below give T cell receptor beta chains drawn from one sample of a study of beta chain features in type 1 diabetes. The protocol was immunoSEQ multiplex PCR, while the TCRdb copy is restricted to in-frame clones and leaves out a portion. In the table there are more than 250,000 clones, roughly an eighth of which are singletons. Sequenced: naive CD4+ T cells from blood. These receptors were taken from a man aged 30 to 45 with type 1 diabetes. Each CDR3 is given with its conserved first and last residue. D genes are given only for firm matches. Clone size appears in some rows only: once, few, many, or a class for an expanded clone.

V: TRBV19
J: TRBJ1-1
D: -
size: once
DNA: TGTGCCAGTACACGGGGATTTGAAGCTTTCTTT
CDR3: CASTRGFEAFF

V: TRBV7-2
J: TRBJ2-3
D: -
size: -
DNA: TGTGCCAGCAGCAGACGCAGGGATCGAAACACAGATACGCAGTATTTT
CDR3: CASSRRRDRNTDTQYF

V: TRBV6-6
J: TRBJ2-5
D: TRBD2
size: few
DNA: TGTGCCAGCAGTTCGAGCGGGACTAGCGGGGAGACCCAGTACTTC
CDR3: CASSSSGTSGETQYF

V: TRBV6-6
J: TRBJ2-7
D: TRBD2
size: few
DNA: TGTGCCAGCACCCGGACTAGCGGCTCCTACGAGCAGTACTTC
CDR3: CASTRTSGSYEQYF

V: TRBV28
J: TRBJ2-3
D: -
size: few
DNA: TGTGCCAGCAGTTTAAGATTACTAGCTAGCACAGATACGCAGTATTTT
CDR3: CASSLRLLASTDTQYF

V: TRBV28
J: TRBJ2-6
D: TRBD1
size: -
DNA: TGTGCCAGCAGGCCAGGGGGTACTGGGGCCAACGTCCTGACTTTC
CDR3: CASRPGGTGANVLTF

V: TRBV28
J: TRBJ2-7
D: -
size: -
DNA: TGTGCCAGCACCCCCCCCGGGAAGGAGCCCTACGAGCAGTACTTC
CDR3: CASTPPGKEPYEQYF

V: TRBV4-2
J: TRBJ1-1
D: -
size: -
DNA: TGTGCCAGCAGCCAAGATCAGGGTTTTGACGCTTTCTTT
CDR3: CASSQDQGFDAFF

V: TRBV6-4
J: TRBJ1-1
D: -
size: few
DNA: TGTGCCAGCAGCGAACAGGCACAGAACACTGAAGCTTTCTTT
CDR3: CASSEQAQNTEAFF

V: TRBV25-1
J: TRBJ1-2
D: TRBD1
size: few
DNA: TGTGCCAGCAGATTCCGACAGGGAGGAGGCTACACCTTC
CDR3: CASRFRQGGGYTF

V: TRBV27
J: TRBJ2-1
D: TRBD2
size: -
DNA: TGTGCCAGCAGTGCTCGATCTAGCGGGAGAAATCTTGAGCAGTTCTTC
CDR3: CASSARSSGRNLEQFF

V: TRBV5-1
J: TRBJ2-2
D: -
size: -
DNA: TGCGCCAGCAGCATACAGGGTAGTCCCGGGGAGCTGTTTTTT
CDR3: CASSIQGSPGELFF

V: TRBV6-5
J: TRBJ2-3
D: TRBD2
size: -
DNA: TGTGCCAGCCTCGCGGGAGACACAGATACGCAGTATTTT
CDR3: CASLAGDTDTQYF

V: TRBV10-3
J: TRBJ1-1
D: -
size: -
DNA: TGTGCCATCAGGATACCAGGGAACACTGAAGCTTTCTTT
CDR3: CAIRIPGNTEAFF

V: TRBV4-3
J: TRBJ1-3
D: -
size: few
DNA: TGCGCCAGCAGCCAAGAAGCAGGATATGGAAACACCATATATTTT
CDR3: CASSQEAGYGNTIYF

V: TRBV29-1
J: TRBJ2-3
D: -
size: few
DNA: TGCAGCGCTGCAAATGTCGGAGATACGCAGTATTTT
CDR3: CSAANVGDTQYF

V: TRBV28
J: TRBJ2-1
D: TRBD2
size: -
DNA: TGTGCCAGCAGCAACGGCGGGAGCTCCTACAATGAGCAGTTCTTC
CDR3: CASSNGGSSYNEQFF

V: TRBV14
J: TRBJ2-7
D: TRBD1
size: few
DNA: TGTGCCAGCAGCCGGGCCTGGACAGGGAAACACTCCCACGAGCAGTACTTC
CDR3: CASSRAWTGKHSHEQYF

V: TRBV7-2
J: TRBJ2-7
D: TRBD2
size: few
DNA: TGTGCCAGCAGGAGACTAGCGAGTCTCCACGAGCAGTACTTC
CDR3: CASRRLASLHEQYF

V: TRBV30
J: TRBJ2-1
D: TRBD2
size: few
DNA: TGTGCCTGGACGCGGACTAGCGGGAGATTTTACAATGAGCAGTTCTTC
CDR3: CAWTRTSGRFYNEQFF